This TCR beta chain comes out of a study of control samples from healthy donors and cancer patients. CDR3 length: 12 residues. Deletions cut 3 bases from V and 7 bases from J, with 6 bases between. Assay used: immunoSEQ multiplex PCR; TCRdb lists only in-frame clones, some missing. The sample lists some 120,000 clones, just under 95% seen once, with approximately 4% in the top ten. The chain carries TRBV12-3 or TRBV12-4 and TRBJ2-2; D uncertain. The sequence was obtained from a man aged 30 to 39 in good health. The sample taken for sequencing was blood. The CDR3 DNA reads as TGTGCCAGCAGTTTCTTTAGCGGGGAGCTGTTTTTT. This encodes CASSFFSGELFF.